The source of this TCR beta chain is a study of response to subunit inactivated influenza vaccine. Study findings and constraints: Authors suggested each seasonal flu vaccination may recruit only limited numbers of new T cells.

This clonotype appeared a few times. Its antigen is not identified. One entry per CDR3 protein results from TCRdb running MiXCR on the RT-PCR reads. The table shows fewer than 600,000 distinct CDR3 sequences, with approximately 6.9% occurring only once. CDR1 is MNHNS, CDR2 SASEGT, per germline. V lost 6 bases and J lost 1; bases outside the gene matches: 5. CDR3 length: 14 residues. Sample: PBMCs from blood, taken about 24 months after vaccination. This receptor was identified in a man between 50 and 69 years old who received an inactivated influenza vaccine. V and J are TRBV6-1 and TRBJ1-1; 7 positions agree with TRBD1. Here the CDR3 reads CASRLTGRNTEAFF. In DNA, the CDR3 is TGTGCCAGCAGGCTGACAGGGAGGAACACTGAAGCTTTCTTT.